These 9 T cell receptor beta chains share one sample of origin, sequenced in a study of shared clonotypes between healthy human individuals. Profiled with immunoSEQ multiplex PCR; TCRdb holds only in-frame clones, not every one. The table includes about 1 million clones, approximately 80% detected once. Sequenced material: memory CD4+ T cells from PBMCs. The sample's subset: CD45RA-negative fraction. The receptors stem from a man aged 18 to 30 in good health. Some clones in this sample may be carry-over from other donors' samples.

The chain carries TRBV19 and TRBJ1-1; D remains ambiguous. The length of the CDR3 is 12 residues. V lost 1 base and J 8 bases, leaving 8 bases between the germline ends. Germline loops: CDR1 LNHDA, CDR2 SQIVND (reference sequence). The CDR3 nucleotides are TGTGCCAGTAGTATAGGAGGGTCAGAAGCTTTCTTT. This codes for CASSIGGSEAFF.

On this clone: Other DNA sequences in the sample encode the same CDR3. The gene calls are TRBV7-2 and TRBJ2-7; D ambiguous. Germline-derived CDR1 and CDR2 are SGHTA and FQGNSA. This CDR3 has 13 amino acids. V lost 1 base to trimming and J lost 4 bases, with 8 bases between them. The CDR3 region is CASSLGAGYEQYF. The CDR3 coding sequence is TGTGCCAGCAGCTTAGGTGCCGGGTACGAGCAGTACTTC.

This chain connects TRBV18 to TRBJ2-7, with 8 positions matching TRBD1. V was clipped by 2 bases and J by 0 bases; unmatched bases: 6. The germline V gene encodes CDR1 KGHSH and CDR2 LQKENI. The CDR3 has 16 amino acids. The CDR3 here is CASSPMAGQGSYEQYF. For the CDR3, the DNA is TGTGCCAGCTCACCAATGGCCGGACAGGGCTCCTACGAGCAGTACTTC.

J is TRBJ2-3 and V is TRBV5-1, with D maybe TRBD2 (5 bases). The CDR3 runs to 14 residues. Germline lookup yields CDR1 SGHRS and CDR2 YFSETQ. V was cut by 4 bases and J by 1 base, with 10 bases left in between. CDR3: CASSLNSGTDTQYF. For the CDR3, the DNA is TGCGCCAGCAGCCTCAATAGCGGCACAGATACGCAGTATTTT.

This clone was seen only a few times. This chain joins TRBV28 and TRBJ2-5; the match to TRBD2 covers 8 bases. The CDR3 runs to 14 residues. Germline CDR1 and CDR2: MDHEN and SYDVKM. Trimming took 6 bases from V and 5 from J; bases not matched to a gene: 8. CDR3 in DNA: TGTGCCAGCAGCCCTGCATCGGGAGGGGAGACCCAGTACTTC. Its protein is CASSPASGGETQYF.

This clone was counted between two and nine times. The J gene is TRBJ2-3, the V gene TRBV27; 8 nucleotides align to TRBD2. The V gene end was trimmed by 6 bases and the J gene end by 2 bases; junction bases not matched to a gene: 4. From germline, CDR1 is MNHEY and CDR2 SMNVEV (reference sequence). The CDR3 covers 14 residues. In DNA, the CDR3 is TGTGCCAGCAGAGGGACTAGAGCCACAGATACGCAGTATTTT. Protein product: CASRGTRATDTQYF.

The chain combines TRBV4-3 with TRBJ1-1, with D hard to call. The CDR3 extends over 13 amino acids. V was clipped by 8 bases and J by 0 bases, with 10 bases between them. From germline, CDR1 is LGHNA and CDR2 YSLEER. The CDR3 reads CASRVLMNTEAFF. As DNA, the CDR3 is TGCGCCAGCCGGGTCCTCATGAACACTGAAGCTTTCTTT.

Comment on this clone: This same CDR3 is encoded by further DNA sequences in the sample. This rearrangement joins TRBV5-1 to TRBJ2-7; D is perhaps TRBD1 (5 bases). The V and J ends lost 4 bases and 3 bases respectively, with 14 bases between them. The germline V gene encodes CDR1 SGHRS and CDR2 YFSETQ. The CDR3 sequence is 14 residues long. This CDR3 reads CASSHRTRSYEQYF. CDR3 bases: TGCGCCAGCAGCCATAGGACAAGGAGCTACGAGCAGTACTTC.

J is TRBJ1-2 and V is TRBV30, with TRBD1 matching over 10 bases. The CDR3 has 12 amino acids. The V segment lost 8 bases and the J segment 8 bases; nucleotides outside the gene matches: 8. Per the germline V gene, CDR1 is GTSNPN and CDR2 is SVGIG (reference sequence). CDR3 residues: CARTGGVGGYTF. In nucleotides, the CDR3 is TGTGCCCGGACAGGGGGAGTAGGGGGCTACACCTTC. The variable domain in full, completed from reference TRBV30 and TRBJ1-2, reads SQTIHQWPATLVQPVGSPLSLECTVEGTSNPNLYWYRQAAGRGLQLLFYSVGIGQISSEVPQNLSASRPQDRQFILSSKKLLLSDSGFYLCARTGGVGGYTFGSGTRLTVV.